This TCR beta chain was captured in a study of early T cells in non-severe SARS-CoV-2 infection. About the research overall: Unsorted whole-blood RNA was sequenced in bulk, leaving chains unpaired. Overall study results and limits: VDJdb matching skewed toward anti-spike CD8 responses, missing private and CD4 specificities.

Unique molecular identifier tags were affixed to discrete cDNA molecules. TCRdb called the 5' RACE reads again in MiXCR, with one record for every CDR3 protein. This sample yields tens of thousands of distinct CDR3 sequences, of which roughly 13% are seen a single time; around 5.1% belongs to the top ten. The CDR3 totals 18 residues. Looked up from germline, CDR1 is MNHEY and CDR2 is SVGEGT. With V trimmed by 5 bases and J by 3 bases, 17 bases remained unmatched. To note about this clonotype: Its antigen is currently unknown. A much larger clone differs by one base, so this may be a read error.

Material for sequencing was whole blood. V is TRBV6-2 or TRBV6-3 and J is TRBJ2-7; 9 bases fit TRBD1. This receptor was obtained from an adult who was a healthcare worker with PCR-confirmed SARS-CoV-2 infection or an uninfected control (not recorded which). CDR3 sequence (DNA): TGTGCCAGCAGTCACGGGGCTCGGGACAGGGTTAACCACTACGAGCAGTACTTC. Amino acid sequence: CASSHGARDRVNHYEQYF.